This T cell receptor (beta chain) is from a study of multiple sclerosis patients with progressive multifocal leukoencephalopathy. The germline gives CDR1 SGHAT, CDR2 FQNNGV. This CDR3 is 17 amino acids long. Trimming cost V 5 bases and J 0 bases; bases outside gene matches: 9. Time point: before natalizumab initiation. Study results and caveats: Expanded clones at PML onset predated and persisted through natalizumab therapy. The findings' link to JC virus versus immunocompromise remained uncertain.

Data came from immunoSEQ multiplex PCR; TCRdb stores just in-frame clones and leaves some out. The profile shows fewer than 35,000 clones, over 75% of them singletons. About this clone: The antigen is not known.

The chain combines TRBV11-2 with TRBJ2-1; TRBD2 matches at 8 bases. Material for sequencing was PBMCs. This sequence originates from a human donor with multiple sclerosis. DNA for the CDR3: TGTGCCAGCAGCCGGACCCCAACTAGCGGCTCCTACAATGAGCAGTTCTTC. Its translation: CASSRTPTSGSYNEQFF. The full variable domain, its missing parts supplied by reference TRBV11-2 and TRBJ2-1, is EAGVAQSPRYKIIEKRQSVAFWCNPISGHATLYWYQQILGQGPKLLIQFQNNGVVDDSQLPKDRFSAERLKGVDSTLKIQPAKLEDSAVYLCASSRTPTSGSYNEQFFGPGTRLTVL.